This T cell receptor beta chain appears in the sequencing data of a study of control samples from healthy donors and cancer patients. The CDR3 is 13 amino acids. Germline V lookup: CDR1 MNHEY, CDR2 SMNVEV (reference sequence). V lost 9 bases, J lost 4 bases, and 15 bases lay in between. Data came from immunoSEQ multiplex PCR; TCRdb stores just in-frame clones and leaves some out. The sample yields around 70,000 clones, 94% seen once. This sequence originates from a woman in her twenties or thirties in good health. The specimen was blood. V is TRBV27 and J is TRBJ1-1; D gene ambiguous. The CDR3 DNA is TGTGCCAGTTCACAACGGTTCAGCACTGAAGCTTTCTTT. Amino acid sequence: CASSQRFSTEAFF.